This T cell receptor beta chain was identified during a study of T cells after yellow fever vaccination. Study results and caveats: Compared with primary, the secondary response was weaker and peaked at day 5, not 15. Repertoires sorted by FACS could include abundant clonotypes that are contaminants from the bulk population. Among all clonotypes, a small share was observed in both CD4 and CD8 compartments.

TCRdb independently ran MiXCR on the 5' RACE reads; one entry per CDR3 protein. The table shows 250,000 to 300,000 distinct CDR3 sequences, with around 4.9% occurring only once. Germline CDR1 is SGHTA and CDR2 is FQGNSA. Trimming left V 1 base short and J 0 bases short, with 6 bases between. The CDR3 runs to 15 residues. This clonotype was found many times. Its cognate antigen is unknown. The chain has TRBV7-2 and TRBJ2-2; unclear D gene. The sequence derives from a man aged 18 to 30 who received the YFV17D yellow fever vaccine. The source was CD4+ T cells sorted from PBMCs, collected on the day of the yellow fever booster vaccination. CDR3 in amino acids: CASSLVSTNTGELFF. The CDR3 DNA is TGTGCCAGCAGCTTAGTATCCACGAACACCGGGGAGCTGTTTTTT.